The clone carrying this T cell receptor (beta chain) was seen at least ten times. Its antigen is unknown. This sample is drawn from a study of prognosis after radiotherapy for stage I lung cancer. The wider study: Patients with newly diagnosed primary stage I lung tumors numbered around 15, with about 5 others having oligometastatic NSCLC after surgical resection of the primary tumor. Study results and caveats: Some TCR clones were expanded. Whether these clones were tumor-specific was not determined.

Germline V CDR1 and CDR2: MDHEN, SYDVKM. Trimming left V 1 base short and J 6 bases short, with 4 bases between. The CDR3 spans 11 residues. Template was genomic DNA; TCR beta CDR3 amplified in two multiplex PCR rounds. With primers specific to each TRBV and TRBJ gene, the first-round PCR was performed. For its second round, the PCR relied on universal primers. TCRdb fed the multiplex PCR reads into MiXCR, producing one record per CDR3 protein. The table includes 25,000 to 30,000 distinct CDR3 sequences, 30% to 40% detected once. Node negativity on CT and PET/CT was present in all patients, alongside an absence of prior chemotherapy, radiotherapy or other malignancies.

The sequences come from PBMCs, collected before or after stereotactic body radiation therapy (not recorded which). This sequence originates from a donor of 50 years or more with non-small cell lung cancer. J is TRBJ2-7 and V is TRBV28; D gene uncertain. CDR3 sequence (DNA): TGTGCCAGCAGTTTATTCCGCGAGCAGTACTTC. Protein: CASSLFREQYF.